One and the same sample provided the 19 T cell receptor beta chains below, sequenced in a study of blood T cells in healthy people across ages. The use of a sample-barcoded 5' primer and a J-beta primer mix characterized a second PCR of roughly 6 to 11 cycles. TCRdb analysed the 5' RACE reads with MiXCR anew, one entry per CDR3 protein. The sample includes approximately 850,000 distinct CDR3 sequences, around 45% of them seen just once. Sequenced: blood. The receptors here all came from a man aged 55 to 70 in good health.

The chain is built from TRBV19 and TRBJ1-5, with TRBD1 identical over 9 bases. Germline CDR1 is LNHDA and CDR2 is SQIVND (reference sequence). The CDR3 consists of 13 residues. V shed 7 bases and J 6 bases; nucleotides not matched to a gene: 4. The CDR3 here is CASKDRGVQPQHF. The CDR3 DNA reads as TGTGCCAGTAAAGACAGGGGGGTTCAGCCCCAGCATTTT.

The chain combines TRBV12-3 or TRBV12-4 with TRBJ2-6; D remains ambiguous. V lost 6 bases to trimming and J lost 1 base, with 13 bases between them. CDR3 length: 16 amino acids. The CDR3 region is CASSLSAASGANVLTF. For the CDR3, the DNA is TGTGCCAGCAGCCTTTCCGCCGCTTCTGGGGCCAACGTCCTGACTTTC.

Notes on this clonotype: Germline is not matched at one junction end, which may reflect a read error. The chain recombines TRBV20-1 with TRBJ1-4; 8 positions agree with TRBD1. Germline CDR1 DFQATT, CDR2 SNEGSKA (reference sequence). The CDR3 is 17 amino acids. The CDR3 DNA sequence: TGCAGTGCCAGGGGACAGGACGTTCTAGTCGTGGGTGAAAGACTGTTTTTT. Translated, it gives CSARGQDVLVVGERLFF.

This clonotype occurred a few times. The V call is TRBV5-1, the J call TRBJ2-7, with 8 bases fitting TRBD1. The trim removed 6 bases at V and 0 bases at J, leaving 5 bases unmatched. The CDR3 sequence is 14 residues long. The germline gives CDR1 SGHRS, CDR2 YFSETQ. This CDR3 is CASKTGELSYEQYF. For the CDR3, the DNA is TGCGCCAGCAAGACAGGGGAACTCTCCTACGAGCAGTACTTC.

The chain combines TRBV12-3 or TRBV12-4 with TRBJ1-2; D is uncertain. The V and J ends lost 4 bases and 1 base respectively, with 13 bases between them. The CDR3 covers 15 residues. The CDR3 is CASSSDAGINYGYTF. The CDR3 DNA is TGTGCCAGCAGTTCGGACGCGGGAATTAACTATGGCTACACCTTC.

The CDR3 region is CASSLGLAGGFTGELFF. CDR3 DNA sequence: TGTGCCAGCAGCCTGGGACTAGCGGGGGGGTTCACCGGGGAGCTGTTTTTT. The chain couples TRBV7-2 to TRBJ2-2, with 16 bases that match TRBD2. The V gene end was trimmed by 5 bases and the J gene end by 4 bases; junction bases not matched to a gene: 4. This CDR3 region has 17 residues. Germline V lookup: CDR1 SGHTA, CDR2 FQGNSA.

The chain links TRBV29-1 to TRBJ1-1; no clear D gene. Germline CDR1 is SQVTM and CDR2 is ANQGSEA. Trimming shortened V by 3 bases and J by 5 bases, and 10 bases separated the two germline ends. CDR3 length equals 12 residues. CDR3 nucleotide sequence: TGCAGCGTTGATGGTTTGCGGACTGAAGCTTTCTTT. Its translation: CSVDGLRTEAFF.

V usage is TRBV20-1 and J usage is TRBJ2-7; TRBD1 aligns across 9 bases. Germline CDR1 and CDR2: DFQATT and SNEGSKA (reference sequence). V was clipped by 5 bases and J by 4 bases; unmatched bases: 9. The CDR3 length is 14 residues. The CDR3 here is CSAGGQGKSYEQYF. The CDR3 bases are TGCAGTGCTGGAGGACAGGGGAAGTCGTACGAGCAGTACTTC.

The V and J genes are TRBV4-3 and TRBJ2-3, with 9 nucleotides matching TRBD2. With V trimmed by 2 bases and J by 0 bases, 24 bases remained unmatched. Germline assignment: CDR1 LGHNA and CDR2 YSLEER. The CDR3 totals 23 residues. CDR3 region: CASSQQPHRGPSGGSSSTDTQYF. Written as DNA, the CDR3 is TGCGCCAGCAGCCAACAACCCCACCGGGGTCCCAGCGGGGGGTCGTCTAGCACAGATACGCAGTATTTT.

This clonotype was observed a handful of times. The rearrangement joins TRBV15 to TRBJ2-5; D is uncertain. The CDR3 spans 13 residues. V gave up 0 bases and J gave up 5 bases, with 7 bases separating them. The V gene's germline CDR1 is LNHNV and CDR2 YYDKDF (reference sequence). CDR3 coding DNA: TGTGCCACCAGCAGAGATCGGCGGGAGACCCAGTACTTC. Translating gives CATSRDRRETQYF.

Of note for this clonotype: This sequence may be a read error, since a much larger clone differs from it by one base. The chain links TRBV10-3 to TRBJ2-7, with 8 bases identical to TRBD2. Germline V lookup: CDR1 ENHRY, CDR2 SYGVKD. Unmatched junction bases numbered 19, after V lost 5 bases and J lost 7 bases. The CDR3 covers 17 residues. The CDR3 bases are TGTGCCATCAGTACAGGACTAGTTAACGGGGGGGCAGAGGAGCAGTACTTC. Amino acid sequence: CAISTGLVNGGAEEQYF.

The chain is built from TRBV6-2 or TRBV6-3 and TRBJ2-7, with a tentative D call TRBD2 (6 bases). The DNA matches TRBJ2-5 better at its end, which makes the J call doubtful. There are 17 residues in the CDR3. Germline values: CDR1 MNHEY, CDR2 SVGEGT. CDR3 coding DNA: TGTGCCAGCGGGAATCCTCAAACCTCGACTAGAAGGGAGACCCAGTACTTC. Its translation is CASGNPQTSTRRETQYF.

V usage is TRBV7-9 and J usage is TRBJ2-7; D perhaps matches TRBD2 (6 bases). V lost 11 bases, J lost 2 bases, and 13 bases lay in between. CDR1 SEHNR and CDR2 FQNEAQ come from the germline V gene (reference sequence). The CDR3 is made up of 12 amino acids. DNA of the CDR3: TGTGCCGTAGGTGGCGGGGCCTACGAGCAGTACTTC. Translation gives CAVGGGAYEQYF.

This clonotype was detected ten times or more. The rearrangement uses TRBV7-2 and TRBJ2-5; D not resolved. The ends were cut back, 1 base at V and 5 bases at J, with 5 bases in the middle. Germline lookup yields CDR1 SGHTA and CDR2 FQGNSA. The CDR3 runs 12 residues. The CDR3 DNA follows: TGTGCCAGCAGCTTAGGCTCGGAGACCCAGTACTTC. This codes for CASSLGSETQYF.

The V call is TRBV18, the J call TRBJ1-1; D remains ambiguous. Per the germline V gene, CDR1 is KGHSH and CDR2 is LQKENI. V was cut by 5 bases and J by 2 bases, with 9 bases left in between. This CDR3 comprises 13 residues. CDR3 DNA: TGTGCCAGCTCAACCTCAGAAAACACTGAAGCTTTCTTT. It specifies CASSTSENTEAFF.

The chain combines TRBV10-1 with TRBJ2-5; D may be TRBD1 (5 bases). With the DNA end fitting TRBJ2-7 better, the J assignment may be wrong. This CDR3 comprises 14 residues. The germline CDR1 and CDR2 sequences are WNHNN and SYGVQD (reference sequence). The DNA of the CDR3 is TGCGCCAGCAGCCCACGCCAGGGTACCAACGAGCAGTACTTC. It yields the protein CASSPRQGTNEQYF.

J is TRBJ1-5 and V is TRBV6-2 or TRBV6-3, with 7 bases that match TRBD1. The CDR3 is 19 amino acids. Trimming at V came to 0 bases and at J to 8 bases, leaving 19 bases not matched to a gene. CDR1 and CDR2 (germline): MNHEY, SVGEGT. Here the CDR3 DNA reads TGTGCCAGCAGTTACTCGAGTACCGGAGGGGGCTTTCATAGGGAGCCCCAGCATTTT. Translated: CASSYSSTGGGFHREPQHF.

A few counts support this clonotype. V usage is TRBV15 and J usage is TRBJ2-4, with 11 bases that match TRBD2. Trimming cost V 0 bases and J 6 bases; bases outside gene matches: 7. The CDR3 has 17 amino acids. Germline-derived CDR1 and CDR2 are LNHNV and YYDKDF (reference sequence). The CDR3 spells CATSRDRSGGAGNIQYF. CDR3 sequence (DNA): TGTGCCACCAGCAGAGATCGTAGCGGGGGGGCAGGAAACATTCAGTACTTC.

This clonotype appeared a few times. V usage is TRBV3-1 and J usage is TRBJ2-7; 10 bases line up with TRBD2. Trimming took 1 base from V and 6 from J; bases not matched to a gene: 3. CDR3 length equals 14 residues. The germline V gene encodes CDR1 LGHDT and CDR2 YNNKEL (reference sequence). The CDR3 loop is CASSQASGGVEQYF. In DNA form, the CDR3 reads TGTGCCAGCAGCCAAGCTAGCGGGGGCGTCGAGCAGTACTTC.